This TCR beta chain was sequenced during a study of blood T cell repertoires in COVID-19. Study in general: The origin of the acute and convalescent COVID-19 samples was the United States, Italy and Spain. In each case, the material was cDNA or gDNA derived from T cells, B-cell-depleted T cells, or PBMCs.

This CDR3 is built from 14 residues. A Seattle source enrolled patients during active infection and followed them longitudinally. In the authors' methods: Estimation of nucleated cell counts relied on the amplification of reference gene primers. The data were produced by immunoSEQ multiplex PCR, yet TCRdb's version contains in-frame clones alone and is incomplete. V and J calls and clone size are those listed in that table; D and trimming were worked out from the DNA. This table holds some 130,000 clones, 90% found once. The specimen sequenced was peripheral blood. The origin of this receptor is a man in his sixties with COVID-19, enrolled during active disease. The J gene is TRBJ2-7, the V gene TRBV1; whether TRBD2, the table's D call, matches the DNA was not checked. TRBV1 is deemed a pseudogene. The CDR3 region has the DNA TGCACCAGCAGCCAAGAGGGCGGGTCAGACGAGCAGTACTTC. Amino acids: CTSSQEGGSDEQYF.